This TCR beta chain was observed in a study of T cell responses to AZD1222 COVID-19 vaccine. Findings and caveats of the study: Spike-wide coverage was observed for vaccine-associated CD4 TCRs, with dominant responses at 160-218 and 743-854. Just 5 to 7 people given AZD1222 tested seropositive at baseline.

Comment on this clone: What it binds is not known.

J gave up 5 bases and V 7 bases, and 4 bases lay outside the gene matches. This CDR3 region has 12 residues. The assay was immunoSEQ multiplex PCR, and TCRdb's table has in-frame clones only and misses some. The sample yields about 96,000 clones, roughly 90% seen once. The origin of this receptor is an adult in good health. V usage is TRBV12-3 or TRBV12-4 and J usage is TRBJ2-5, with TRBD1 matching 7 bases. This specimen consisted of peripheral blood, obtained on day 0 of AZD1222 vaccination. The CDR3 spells CASNKQGETQYF. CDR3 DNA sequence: TGTGCCAGCAACAAACAGGGGGAGACCCAGTACTTC.